This T cell receptor beta chain was obtained from a study of T cells after yellow fever vaccination. Study results and caveats: Abundant bulk-derived clonotypes could contaminate FACS-sorted repertoires. Weaker in magnitude, the secondary response showed a faster peak on day 5 versus 15. Re-detected after boosting: most primary clones, more than 95% of CD4 and 88% of CD8.

The CDR3 length is 15 residues. With 7 bases clipped from V and 4 bases from J, the junction kept 6 bases outside the gene matches. Germline CDR1 reads SGHRS; CDR2 reads YFSETQ. TCRdb re-derived calls from the 5' RACE reads in MiXCR, one entry per CDR3 protein. The sample carries roughly 63,000 distinct CDR3 sequences, 7.4% recorded once. This clonotype was counted many times. The antigen remains undetermined. This receptor was taken from a man aged 30 to 45 who received the YFV17D yellow fever vaccine. Sample: CD8+ T cells sorted from PBMCs, taken 15 days after the yellow fever booster vaccination. The rearrangement uses TRBV5-1 and TRBJ2-2; TRBD2 aligns across 11 bases. CDR3 DNA sequence: TGCGCCAGCCTACTAGCGGGAGAGGGCACCGGGGAGCTGTTTTTT. It codes for CASLLAGEGTGELFF.